Following are 24 T cell receptor beta chains from one sample sequenced in a study of T cells after posttransplantation cyclophosphamide (dated by TCRdb to about 2016). Viable CD3+CD4+ or CD3+CD8+ cells that were CCR7+CD45RA+CD45RO-CD95-CD27+CD28+ were classified as naive T cells. Preparation of the library involved the immunoSEQ multiplex PCR assay. This immuneACCESS table, as held by TCRdb, lists in-frame sequences with V and J called but not all clones. Of the missing ones, under half trace to an unresolved V gene in checked studies; the others have no known cause. Present in this sample are approximately 15,000 clones, about 93% of which were seen just once. The top ten hold 0.27% of the sample. Sequencing was carried out using naive CD4+ T cells sorted from blood. The receptors were sampled from a woman aged 50 to 65 in good health and a related stem cell transplant donor.

CDR3 DNA sequence: TGTGCCAGTTCGCAACTCCGTTCTACCTACAATGAGCAGTTCTTC. Residues: CASSQLRSTYNEQFF. The chain joins TRBV6-1 to TRBJ2-1; D gene unclear. The CDR3 contains 15 residues. Trimming took 9 bases from V and 2 from J, leaving 17 bases between them. Germline V gene lookup returns CDR1 MNHNS and CDR2 SASEGT.

V gene TRBV10-1 combines with J gene TRBJ2-5; no clear D gene. This CDR3 region has 14 residues. Trimming stripped 4 bases from V and 1 base from J, with 10 bases between. Germline V gene sequence: CDR1 WNHNN, CDR2 SYGVQD (reference sequence). For the CDR3, the DNA is TGCGCCAGCAGTGTATCCTTGGCCCAAGAGACCCAGTACTTC. Translation: CASSVSLAQETQYF.

This clone has only one observation. The J gene is TRBJ2-1, the V gene TRBV19; 7 positions agree with TRBD1. This CDR3 spans 13 amino acids. Germline V gives CDR1 LNHDA, CDR2 SQIVND (reference sequence). V shed 8 bases, J shed 3 bases, and the junction held 4 bases outside the gene matches. The CDR3 DNA is TGTGCCAGTGGGACAGATTACTACAATGAGCAGTTCTTC. It is translated as CASGTDYYNEQFF.

V gene TRBV7-3 combines with J gene TRBJ2-7; 7 bases match TRBD2. With V trimmed by 5 bases and J by 0 bases, 4 bases remained unmatched. Germline loops: CDR1 SGHTA, CDR2 FQGTGA. This CDR3 comprises 14 residues. The CDR3 DNA is TGTGCCAGCAGCCGCAGCGGGAACTCCTACGAGCAGTACTTC. Amino acid sequence: CASSRSGNSYEQYF. Looking up the rest from reference TRBV7-3 and TRBJ2-7 gives the full variable domain: GAGVSQTPSNKVTEKGKYVELRCDPISGHTALYWYRQSLGQGPEFLIYFQGTGAADDSGLPNDRFFAVRPEGSVSTLKIQRTERGDSAVYLCASSRSGNSYEQYFGPGTRLTVT.

This clone has only one observation. The chain combines TRBV4-1 with TRBJ1-1; 7 bases are shared with TRBD1. Germline V CDR1 and CDR2: MGHRA, YSYEKL. The CDR3 loop spans 15 amino acids. V lost 7 bases to trimming and J lost 0 bases; unmatched junction nucleotides: 8. The CDR3 DNA reads TGCGCCAGCAAATTCTCCGGGACAGTGAACACTGAAGCTTTCTTT. Amino acids: CASKFSGTVNTEAFF.

The V call is TRBV5-1, the J call TRBJ2-5; possibly TRBD2 for D (6 bases). V gave up 6 bases and J gave up 5 bases, with 20 bases separating them. Germline loops: CDR1 SGHRS, CDR2 YFSETQ. The CDR3 length is 15 residues. For the CDR3, the DNA is TGCGCCAGCAACCCCAGGGAGGCAGGGTTGGAGACCCAGTACTTC. Its protein product is CASNPREAGLETQYF. The complete variable domain, with remaining parts taken from reference TRBV5-1 and TRBJ2-5, reads KAGVTQTPRYLIKTRGQQVTLSCSPISGHRSVSWYQQTPGQGLQFLFEYFSETQRNKGNFPGRFSGRQFSNSRSEMNVSTLELGDSALYLCASNPREAGLETQYFGPGTRLLVL.

The chain combines TRBV9 with TRBJ1-2; 7 positions match TRBD1. The CDR3 contains 18 residues. Germline CDR1 is SGDLS and CDR2 is YYNGEE. Unmatched junction bases numbered 17, after V lost 4 bases and J lost 2 bases. Here the CDR3 reads CASSPATDLIQGNYGYTF. Written as DNA, the CDR3 is TGTGCCAGCAGCCCCGCAACCGACCTAATACAGGGGAACTATGGCTACACCTTC.

The rearrangement uses TRBV7-3 and TRBJ2-1; 7 nucleotides line up with TRBD2. CDR1 and CDR2 (germline): SGHTA, FQGTGA. The V gene end was trimmed by 4 bases and the J gene end by 8 bases; junction bases not matched to a gene: 14. The CDR3 covers 16 residues. CDR3 nucleotide sequence: TGTGCCAGCAGCTCAAGACCGGGACTACCCTTGGATGAGCAGTTCTTC. Translation: CASSSRPGLPLDEQFF.

CDR3 protein: CASRSQGSTLGGYTF. CDR3 nucleotides: TGTGCCAGCAGGAGTCAGGGTTCCACTCTGGGGGGCTACACCTTC. This chain uses TRBV5-8 with TRBJ1-2; possible D gene TRBD1, 5 bases. Germline V CDR1 and CDR2: SGHTS, YDEGEE. The V and J ends lost 5 bases and 8 bases respectively, with 22 bases between them. The CDR3 sequence is 15 residues long.

This rearrangement joins TRBV6-5 to TRBJ2-7; no clear D gene. V lost 0 bases and J lost 6, with 9 bases in between. The CDR3 spans 13 residues. The germline CDR1 and CDR2 sequences are MNHEY and SVGAGI. The CDR3 nucleotides read TGTGCCAGCAGTTACTCGAGATCTACCGAGCAGTACTTC. Translation: CASSYSRSTEQYF.

The chain links TRBV5-8 to TRBJ1-3, with D tentatively TRBD1 (6 bases). The V gene's germline CDR1 is SGHTS and CDR2 YDEGEE. The CDR3 is made up of 16 amino acids. Trimming took 1 base from V and 0 from J, leaving 11 bases between them. The CDR3 region is CASSLYGGSSGNTIYF. The CDR3 DNA follows: TGTGCCAGCAGCTTGTATGGGGGCTCCTCTGGAAACACCATATATTTT.

The chain combines TRBV7-2 with TRBJ2-7, with 10 positions matching TRBD2. Germline V gene data show CDR1 as SGHTA and CDR2 as FQGNSA. The length of the CDR3 is 15 residues. Trimming at V came to 5 bases and at J to 3 bases, leaving 7 bases not matched to a gene. The CDR3 reads CASSPRTSGDYEQYF. CDR3 nucleotides: TGTGCCAGCAGCCCCCGGACTAGCGGAGACTACGAGCAGTACTTC.

The chain is built from TRBV7-8 and TRBJ2-7, with 11 bases fitting TRBD2. CDR1 is SGHVS, CDR2 FQNEAQ, per germline. The CDR3 contains 15 residues. With V trimmed by 1 base and J by 3 bases, 2 bases remained unmatched. DNA for the CDR3: TGTGCCAGCAGCTTAGGACTAGCGGGGAACTACGAGCAGTACTTC. This codes for CASSLGLAGNYEQYF. The entire variable domain, with the rest obtained from reference TRBV7-8 and TRBJ2-7, is as follows: GAGVSQSPRYKVAKRGQDVALRCDPISGHVSLFWYQQALGQGPEFLTYFQNEAQLDKSGLPSDRFFAERPEGSVSTLKIQRTQQEDSAVYLCASSLGLAGNYEQYFGPGTRLTVT.

The chain uses TRBV7-2 and TRBJ2-7; TRBD1 agrees at 8 bases. The CDR3 length is 13 residues. The junction had 6 bases not matched to a gene; V was cut back by 5 bases and J by 6 bases. Germline V gene lookup returns CDR1 SGHTA and CDR2 FQGNSA. DNA of the CDR3: TGTGCCAGCAGCCTCCTGACAGGGGTCGAGCAGTACTTC. The encoded protein is CASSLLTGVEQYF. The whole variable domain, remainder taken from reference TRBV7-2 and TRBJ2-7, is GAGVSQSPSNKVTEKGKDVELRCDPISGHTALYWYRQSLGQGLEFLIYFQGNSAPDKSGLPSDRFSAERTGGSVSTLTIQRTQQEDSAVYLCASSLLTGVEQYFGPGTRLTVT.

In nucleotides, the CDR3 is TGTGCCAGTAGTAGGCGGGGGGGCCCCTACAATGAGCAGTTCTTC. The encoded protein is CASSRRGGPYNEQFF. V gene TRBV19 combines with J gene TRBJ2-1, with 9 bases aligning to TRBD2. The CDR3 is 15 residues long. V gave up 4 bases and J gave up 2 bases; unmatched junction bases: 3. Germline CDR1 reads LNHDA; CDR2 reads SQIVND (reference sequence).

The rearrangement links TRBV5-1 to TRBJ1-5; TRBD1 aligns across 8 bases. Germline CDR1 SGHRS, CDR2 YFSETQ. V lost 4 bases, J lost 5 bases, and 5 bases stayed unmatched. The CDR3 covers 14 residues. The CDR3 spells CASSEGQDHQPQHF. Written as DNA, the CDR3 is TGCGCCAGCAGCGAGGGACAGGATCATCAGCCCCAGCATTTT.

The J gene is TRBJ1-3, the V gene TRBV19; 7 bases agree with TRBD1. This CDR3 is built from 14 residues. The V gene's germline CDR1 is LNHDA and CDR2 SQIVND (reference sequence). J was trimmed by 4 bases and V by 8 bases; bases with no gene match: 8. The CDR3 spells CASGDSTPGNTIYF. CDR3 DNA: TGTGCCAGTGGGGACAGCACTCCAGGAAACACCATATATTTT.

The chain recombines TRBV7-2 with TRBJ2-3; TRBD2 aligns across 12 bases. CDR1 is SGHTA and CDR2 is FQGNSA in the germline V gene. With 5 bases clipped from V and 5 bases from J, the junction kept 5 bases outside the gene matches. The CDR3 is 15 residues long. The CDR3 region is CASSRLAGVGDTQYF. Here the CDR3 DNA reads TGTGCCAGCAGCCGACTAGCGGGAGTGGGAGATACGCAGTATTTT. The complete variable domain, with remaining parts taken from reference TRBV7-2 and TRBJ2-3, reads GAGVSQSPSNKVTEKGKDVELRCDPISGHTALYWYRQSLGQGLEFLIYFQGNSAPDKSGLPSDRFSAERTGGSVSTLTIQRTQQEDSAVYLCASSRLAGVGDTQYFGPGTRLTVL.

This chain uses TRBV5-4 with TRBJ2-3, with TRBD2 matching over 7 bases. The V and J ends lost 4 bases and 5 bases, in that order; junction bases with no gene match: 13. This CDR3 region has 16 residues. CDR1 and CDR2 (germline): SGHNT, YYREEE (reference sequence). The CDR3 loop reads CASSRVWGRAKDTQYF. CDR3 coding DNA: TGTGCCAGCAGCCGAGTTTGGGGGAGGGCCAAAGATACGCAGTATTTT.

The chain couples TRBV6-1 to TRBJ1-2, with D perhaps TRBD1 (6 bases). The germline CDR1 and CDR2 sequences are MNHNS and SASEGT. The CDR3 is 14 residues long. The ends were cut back, 7 bases at V and 4 bases at J, with 16 bases in the middle. CDR3 residues: CASNPTGAFYGYTF. The CDR3 region has the DNA TGTGCCAGCAACCCGACAGGCGCGTTCTATGGCTACACCTTC.

The V gene is TRBV2, the J gene TRBJ2-7; D may be TRBD1 (5 bases). V lost 1 base, J lost 5 bases, and 15 bases lay in between. CDR1 SNHLY and CDR2 FYNNEI come from the germline V gene. This CDR3 spans 15 amino acids. The chain's CDR3 is CASSEETVLTDEQYF. In nucleotides, the CDR3 is TGTGCCAGCAGTGAAGAGACAGTTCTCACTGACGAGCAGTACTTC.

The genes are TRBV7-8 and TRBJ1-1; D might be TRBD1 (5 bases). The CDR3 totals 12 residues. Trimming removed 5 bases from V and 10 bases from J, with 14 bases in between. Germline V lookup: CDR1 SGHVS, CDR2 FQNEAQ. CDR3: CASSLPGVRAFF. CDR3 bases: TGTGCCAGCAGCCTTCCGGGGGTGAGAGCTTTCTTT.

The chain couples TRBV28 to TRBJ2-1, with D possibly matching TRBD1 (6 bases). The CDR3 extends over 15 amino acids. Trimming removed 3 bases from V and 8 bases from J, with 17 bases in between. Germline CDR1 and CDR2: MDHEN and SYDVKM. The CDR3 here is CASSFFLGAGDEQFF. The CDR3 nucleotides read TGTGCCAGCAGTTTCTTCCTGGGCGCAGGGGATGAGCAGTTCTTC.

The chain couples TRBV4-1 to TRBJ2-6; TRBD1 matches 10 bases. Germline assignment: CDR1 MGHRA and CDR2 YSYEKL. Germline trimming cut 6 bases from V and 2 bases from J; bases unmatched to any gene: 7. This CDR3 is 17 amino acids long. The CDR3 here is CASRPGTGAAGANVLTF. As DNA, the CDR3 is TGCGCCAGCAGACCCGGGACAGGGGCAGCTGGGGCCAACGTCCTGACTTTC.